This record concerns one T cell receptor (beta chain) sequence. Its antigen remains unknown. V trimming: 7 bases; J trimming: 5 bases; junction bases outside the gene matches: 10. Germline values: CDR1 MDHEN, CDR2 SYDVKM. CDR3 size: 15 residues. This specimen comes from a study of cytomegalovirus exposure and HLA in healthy donors. General observations from the study: Immune exposure information comprised only CMV serostatus.

Both 60 Vbeta primers and 13 Jbeta primers went into the PCR. Assay: immunoSEQ multiplex PCR; the TCRdb copy retains only in-frame clones and omits some. The sample table sets out 75,000 to 95,000 clones. Material for sequencing was PBMCs. This rearrangement joins TRBV28 to TRBJ1-5, with 8 bases that match TRBD1. The receptor was isolated from a woman aged 55-69 years in good health and CMV-seronegative. CDR3 DNA sequence: TGTGCCAGCAAAACCGACAGGGGTGGCGATCAGCCCCAGCATTTT. Its translation is CASKTDRGGDQPQHF.